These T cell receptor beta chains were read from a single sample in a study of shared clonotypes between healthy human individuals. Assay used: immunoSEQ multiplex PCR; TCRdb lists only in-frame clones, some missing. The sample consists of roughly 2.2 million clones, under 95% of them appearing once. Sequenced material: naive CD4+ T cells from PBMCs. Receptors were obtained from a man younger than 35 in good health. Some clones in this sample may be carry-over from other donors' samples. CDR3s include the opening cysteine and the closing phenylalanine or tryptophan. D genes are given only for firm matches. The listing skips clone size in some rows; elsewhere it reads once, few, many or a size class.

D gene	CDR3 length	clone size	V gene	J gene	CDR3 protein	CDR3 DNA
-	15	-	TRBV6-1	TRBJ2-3	CASNFAGGGRYTQYF	TGTGCCAGCAATTTCGCCGGGGGCGGTCGGTATACGCAGTATTTT
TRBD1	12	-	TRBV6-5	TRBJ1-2	CATRQGLLGYTF	TGTGCCACCCGACAGGGGCTGCTTGGCTACACCTTC
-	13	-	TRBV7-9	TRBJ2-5	CASSLDREETQYF	TGTGCCAGCAGCTTAGACAGGGAAGAGACCCAGTACTTC
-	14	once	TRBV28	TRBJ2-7	CASSLGTSAYEQYF	TGTGCCAGCAGTTTGGGGACTTCGGCCTACGAGCAGTACTTC
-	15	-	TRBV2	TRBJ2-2	CASSEMWTTSGELFF	TGTGCCAGCAGTGAAATGTGGACTACTTCCGGGGAGCTGTTTTTT
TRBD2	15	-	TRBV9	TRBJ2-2	CASSPGTSGTGELFF	TGTGCCAGCAGCCCGGGGACTAGCGGGACCGGGGAGCTGTTTTTT
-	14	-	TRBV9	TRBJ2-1	CASSGPRTWDEQFF	TGTGCCAGCAGCGGACCTAGGACTTGGGATGAGCAGTTCTTC
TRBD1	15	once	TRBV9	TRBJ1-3	CASSAAGTGGNTIYF	TGTGCCAGCAGCGCCGCGGGGACAGGCGGAAACACCATATATTTT
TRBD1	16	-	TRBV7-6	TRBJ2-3	CASSLRRTGATDTQYF	TGTGCCAGCAGCTTACGCAGGACAGGGGCAACAGATACGCAGTATTTT
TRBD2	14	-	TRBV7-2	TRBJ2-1	CASAGVGAWYEQFF	TGTGCCAGCGCGGGGGTTGGGGCCTGGTATGAGCAGTTCTTC
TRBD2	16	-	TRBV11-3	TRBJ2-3	CASSLGAGGPADTQYF	TGTGCCAGCAGCTTAGGGGCGGGAGGGCCGGCAGATACGCAGTATTTT
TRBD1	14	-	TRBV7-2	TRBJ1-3	CASSLLQGGSQIYF	TGTGCCAGCAGCTTACTACAGGGGGGTTCTCAGATATATTTT
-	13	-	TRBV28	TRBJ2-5	CASADRTQETQYF	TGTGCCAGTGCGGACAGAACCCAAGAGACCCAGTACTTC
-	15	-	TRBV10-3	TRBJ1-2	CAIGMDSLLNYGYTF	TGTGCCATCGGAATGGACAGCCTCCTTAACTATGGCTACACCTTC
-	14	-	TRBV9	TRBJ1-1	CASSVGVMNTEAFF	TGTGCCAGCAGCGTAGGAGTGATGAACACTGAAGCTTTCTTT
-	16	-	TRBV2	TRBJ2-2	CASREGPTPRGGELFF	TGTGCCAGCAGAGAGGGACCGACCCCCCGGGGCGGGGAGCTGTTTTTT
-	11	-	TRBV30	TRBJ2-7	CAWSVNYEQYF	TGTGCCTGGAGTGTAAACTACGAGCAGTACTTC
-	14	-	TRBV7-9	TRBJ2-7	CASSLDVYINEQYF	TGTGCCAGCAGCTTAGATGTCTATATAAACGAGCAGTACTTC
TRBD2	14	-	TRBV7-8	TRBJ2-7	CASSLIAGINEQYF	TGTGCCAGCAGCTTAATAGCGGGAATTAACGAGCAGTACTTC
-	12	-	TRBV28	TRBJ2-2	CASTGDTGELFF	TGTGCCAGCACCGGGGACACCGGGGAGCTGTTTTTT
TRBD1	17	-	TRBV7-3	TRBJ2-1	CASSLAPGTGGWNEQFF	TGTGCCAGCAGCTTAGCCCCCGGGACAGGGGGCTGGAATGAGCAGTTCTTC
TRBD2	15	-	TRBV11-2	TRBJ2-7	CASGGSSSGAYEQYF	TGTGCCAGCGGGGGATCGAGTAGCGGGGCCTACGAGCAGTACTTC
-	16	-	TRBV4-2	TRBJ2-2	CASSPPPDRNTGELFF	TGTGCCAGCAGCCCACCTCCCGACAGGAACACCGGGGAGCTGTTTTTT
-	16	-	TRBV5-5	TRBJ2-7	CASSLAFSGVSYEQYF	TGTGCCAGCAGCTTGGCCTTTTCAGGGGTCTCCTACGAGCAGTACTTC
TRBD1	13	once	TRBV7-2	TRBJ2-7	CASSRQGANEQYF	TGTGCCAGCAGTCGACAGGGGGCCAACGAGCAGTACTTC
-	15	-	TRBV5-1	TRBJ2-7	CASSLDLTVRYEQYF	TGCGCCAGCAGCTTAGATTTGACAGTTCGTTACGAGCAGTACTTC
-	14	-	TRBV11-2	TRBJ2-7	CASSPTLGSAELTF	TGTGCCAGCAGCCCCACCCTAGGCAGCGCTGAATTAACTTTC
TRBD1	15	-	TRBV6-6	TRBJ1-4	CASSYSDRGVEKLFF	TGTGCCAGCAGTTACTCGGACAGGGGGGTTGAAAAACTGTTTTTT